Each of the 7 T cell receptor beta chains below was sequenced from the same sample in a study of beta chain features in type 1 diabetes. The isolated RNA, all of it, was reverse transcribed, so expressed TCRB transcripts were what got sequenced. The repertoire was sequenced with immunoSEQ multiplex PCR; TCRdb's copy has only in-frame clones and lacks some. The table has 130,000 to 150,000 clones, 10% seen once. Input material: naive CD4+ T cells from blood. Source of these receptors: a man aged 18 to 30 in good health.

This clone was detected a few times. This chain links TRBV7-2 with TRBJ2-7, with 10 bases identical to TRBD2. V was pared by 4 bases and J by 3 bases, with 0 bases of the junction left unmatched. CDR3 length: 13 residues. Germline V gene sequence: CDR1 SGHTA, CDR2 FQGNSA. The CDR3 nucleotides are TGTGCCAGCAGCTCTAGCGGGAGCTACGAGCAGTACTTC. Protein product: CASSSSGSYEQYF.

The table lists this clone with a few counts. V usage is TRBV10-2 and J usage is TRBJ1-1; TRBD1 aligns across 7 bases. The ends lost 6 bases at V and 4 bases at J; junction bases unmatched: 2. There are 12 residues in the CDR3. Germline V gives CDR1 WSHSY, CDR2 SAAADI. The CDR3 DNA reads as TGCGCCAGCAGGGCAGGGGGCACTGAAGCTTTCTTT. The encoded protein is CASRAGGTEAFF.

The chain employs TRBV19 and TRBJ2-7; 8 bases fit TRBD2. V trimming: 6 bases; J trimming: 7 bases; junction bases outside the gene matches: 11. Germline V gives CDR1 LNHDA, CDR2 SQIVND (reference sequence). The CDR3 has 14 amino acids. The CDR3 protein is CASRGTRGLGEQYF. The CDR3 region has the DNA TGTGCCAGTAGGGGGACTAGAGGGCTTGGGGAGCAGTACTTC.

There are a few counts of this clone. V and J are TRBV18 and TRBJ1-2; 8 nucleotides agree with TRBD1. The CDR3 length is 15 residues. Germline V gene lookup returns CDR1 KGHSH and CDR2 LQKENI. J gave up 0 bases and V 4 bases, and 4 bases lay outside the gene matches. The CDR3 coding sequence is TGTGCCAGCTCACAAGGACAGGGTGCTAACTATGGCTACACCTTC. This gives the protein CASSQGQGANYGYTF.

This chain's CDR3 is CASSPPAVREQFF. DNA of the CDR3: TGCGCCAGCAGCCCGCCGGCGGTGCGGGAGCAGTTCTTC. The J gene is TRBJ2-1, the V gene TRBV4-3, with D uncertain. CDR1 and CDR2 (germline): LGHNA, YSLEER. CDR3 length equals 13 residues. Trimming removed 4 bases from V and 10 bases from J, with 14 bases in between.

This sequence joins TRBV5-4 and TRBJ1-2, with 7 bases aligning to TRBD1. Germline V gene data show CDR1 as SGHNT and CDR2 as YYREEE (reference sequence). The CDR3 loop spans 13 amino acids. Germline trimming cut 7 bases from V and 4 bases from J; bases unmatched to any gene: 7. CDR3: CASADRVGYGYTF. CDR3 coding DNA: TGTGCCAGCGCTGACAGGGTCGGCTATGGCTACACCTTC.

This clone was recorded a few times. The chain joins TRBV4-2 to TRBJ1-5; D remains ambiguous. Germline loops: CDR1 LGHNA, CDR2 YNFKEQ. CDR3 length equals 15 residues. V lost 1 base and J 5 bases, leaving 12 bases between the germline ends. In DNA, the CDR3 is TGTGCCAGCAGCCAAGGAAGGTCAGGCGATCAGCCCCAGCATTTT. Its protein product is CASSQGRSGDQPQHF.